The sequence of this T cell receptor beta chain was determined in a study of blood T cell dynamics during melanoma immunotherapy. As for time point: week 3, after first cycle of checkpoint inhibitor. Clones were read by immunoSEQ multiplex PCR, and TCRdb kept only the in-frame ones, dropping some. The sample has some 5,600 clones, roughly 77% seen once. This CDR3 is built from 13 residues. Trimming removed 6 bases from V and 0 bases from J, with 6 bases in between. Germline V gene data show CDR1 as MNHEY and CDR2 as SMNVEV (reference sequence). The genes are TRBV27 and TRBJ2-4; D is unclear. The receptor comes from a human donor with melanoma. The sample in question was blood, obtained from a patient treated with checkpoint blockade. The chain's CDR3 is CASRNLAKNIQYF. The CDR3 DNA sequence: TGTGCCAGCAGGAACCTAGCCAAAAACATTCAGTACTTC.